This TCR beta chain is from a study of cytomegalovirus exposure and HLA in healthy donors. Donors in the study were healthy people who gave bone marrow. General observations from the study: Presence/absence analyses assumed roughly uniform sequencing depth across donors, which may not hold. There were several of the most significant clusters that appeared linked to common viral pathogens in a later analysis.

Of note for this clone: Its antigen is not identified. Other nucleotide sequences from this sample produce the same CDR3.

Trimming stripped 4 bases from V and 4 bases from J, with 12 bases between. CDR1 SGHDT and CDR2 YYEEEE come from the germline V gene. The CDR3 is made up of 14 amino acids. Primers included in the PCR were 60 Vbeta and 13 Jbeta primers. Libraries were prepared by immunoSEQ multiplex PCR; TCRdb keeps only in-frame clonotypes and omits some of them. The table includes about 110,000 clones, over 70% detected once. The J gene is TRBJ1-5, the V gene TRBV5-6, with unresolved D. The source is a young man in good health and CMV-seronegative. The source material was PBMCs. CDR3 bases: TGTGCCAGCAGCCTTAAGGGCGGGAATCAGCCCCAGCATTTT. Translating it yields CASSLKGGNQPQHF.